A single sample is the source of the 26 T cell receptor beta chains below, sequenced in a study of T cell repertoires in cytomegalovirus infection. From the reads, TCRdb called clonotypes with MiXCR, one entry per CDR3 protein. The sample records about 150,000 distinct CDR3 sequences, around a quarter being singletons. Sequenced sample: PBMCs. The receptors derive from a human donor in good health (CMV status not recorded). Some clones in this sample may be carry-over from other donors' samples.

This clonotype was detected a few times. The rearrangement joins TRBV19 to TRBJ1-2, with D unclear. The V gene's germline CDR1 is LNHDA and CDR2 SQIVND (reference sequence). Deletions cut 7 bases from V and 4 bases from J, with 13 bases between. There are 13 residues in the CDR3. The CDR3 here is CASTVDGRYGYTF. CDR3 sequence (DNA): TGTGCCAGTACTGTGGACGGGCGCTATGGCTACACCTTC.

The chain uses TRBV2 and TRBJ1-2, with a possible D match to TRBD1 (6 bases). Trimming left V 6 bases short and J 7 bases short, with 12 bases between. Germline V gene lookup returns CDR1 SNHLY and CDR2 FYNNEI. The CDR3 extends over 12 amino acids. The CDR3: CASRTGLGGYTF. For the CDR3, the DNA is TGTGCCAGCAGAACAGGGCTCGGTGGCTACACCTTC.

CDR3 loop: CASSAQGYEQYF. In DNA, the CDR3 is TGTGCCAGCAGCGCACAGGGCTACGAGCAGTACTTC. This chain connects TRBV7-6 to TRBJ2-7; D is perhaps TRBD1 (6 bases). Trimming took 5 bases from V and 3 from J, leaving 8 bases between them. Looked up from germline, CDR1 is SGHVS and CDR2 is FNYEAQ. CDR3 length equals 12 residues.

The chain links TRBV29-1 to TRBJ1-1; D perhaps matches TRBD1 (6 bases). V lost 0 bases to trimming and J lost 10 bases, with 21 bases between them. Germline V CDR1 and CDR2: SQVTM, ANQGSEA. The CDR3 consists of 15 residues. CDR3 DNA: TGCAGCGTTGAAGAGGGTATCCCGTTGAGGGGGGGAGCTTTCTTT. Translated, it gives CSVEEGIPLRGGAFF.

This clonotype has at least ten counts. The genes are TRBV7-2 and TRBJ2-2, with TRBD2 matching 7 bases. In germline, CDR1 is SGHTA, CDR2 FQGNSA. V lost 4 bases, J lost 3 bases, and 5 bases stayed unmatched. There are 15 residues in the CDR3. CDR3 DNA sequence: TGTGCCAGCAGCTCCTCTAGCGGTTACACCGGGGAGCTGTTTTTT. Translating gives CASSSSSGYTGELFF.

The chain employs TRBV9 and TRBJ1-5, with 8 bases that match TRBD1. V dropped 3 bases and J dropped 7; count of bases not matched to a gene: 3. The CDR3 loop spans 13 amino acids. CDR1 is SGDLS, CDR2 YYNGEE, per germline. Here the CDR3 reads CASSETGEQPQHF. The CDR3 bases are TGTGCCAGCAGCGAGACAGGGGAACAGCCCCAGCATTTT.

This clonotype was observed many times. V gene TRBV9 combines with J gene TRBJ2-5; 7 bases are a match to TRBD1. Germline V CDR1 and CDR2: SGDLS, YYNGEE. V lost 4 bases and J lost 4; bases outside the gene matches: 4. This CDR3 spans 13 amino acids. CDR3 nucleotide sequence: TGTGCCAGCAGCACCGGACAGGCAGAGACCCAGTACTTC. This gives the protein CASSTGQAETQYF.

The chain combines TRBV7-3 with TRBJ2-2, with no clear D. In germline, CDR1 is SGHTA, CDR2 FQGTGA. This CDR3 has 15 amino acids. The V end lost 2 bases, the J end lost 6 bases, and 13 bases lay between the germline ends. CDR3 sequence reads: CASSLFGVNAGELFF. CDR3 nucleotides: TGTGCCAGCAGCTTATTCGGCGTAAACGCCGGGGAGCTGTTTTTT. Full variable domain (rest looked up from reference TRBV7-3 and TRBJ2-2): GAGVSQTPSNKVTEKGKYVELRCDPISGHTALYWYRQSLGQGPEFLIYFQGTGAADDSGLPNDRFFAVRPEGSVSTLKIQRTERGDSAVYLCASSLFGVNAGELFFGEGSRLTVL.

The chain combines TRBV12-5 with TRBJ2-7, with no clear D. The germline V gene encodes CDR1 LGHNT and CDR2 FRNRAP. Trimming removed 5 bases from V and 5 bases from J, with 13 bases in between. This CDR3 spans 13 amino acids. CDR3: CASGLGLGNEQYF. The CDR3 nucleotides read TGTGCTAGTGGTCTTGGATTAGGGAACGAGCAGTACTTC.

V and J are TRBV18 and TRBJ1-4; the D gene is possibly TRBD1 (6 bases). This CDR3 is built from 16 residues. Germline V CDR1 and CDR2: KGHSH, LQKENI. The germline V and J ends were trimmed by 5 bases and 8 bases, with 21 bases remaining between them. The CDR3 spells CASSAKGRGGEEKLFF. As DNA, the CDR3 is TGTGCCAGCTCAGCAAAAGGTCGTGGGGGCGAAGAAAAACTGTTTTTT. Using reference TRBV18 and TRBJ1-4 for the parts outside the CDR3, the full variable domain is NAGVMQNPRHLVRRRGQEARLRCSPMKGHSHVYWYRQLPEEGLKFMVYLQKENIIDESGMPKERFSAEFPKEGPSILRIQQVVRGDSAAYFCASSAKGRGGEEKLFFGSGTQLSVL.

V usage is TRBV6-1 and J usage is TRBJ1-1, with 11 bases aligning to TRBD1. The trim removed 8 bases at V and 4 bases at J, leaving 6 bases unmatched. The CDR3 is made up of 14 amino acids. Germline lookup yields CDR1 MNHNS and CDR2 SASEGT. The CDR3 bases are TGTGCCAGCCCCCCGGGGACAGGGGGCACTGAAGCTTTCTTT. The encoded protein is CASPPGTGGTEAFF.

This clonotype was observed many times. This CDR3 is CASRQSGESQYF. The CDR3 DNA follows: TGTGCCAGTAGACAGTCCGGGGAGTCGCAGTATTTT. The V gene is TRBV19, the J gene TRBJ2-3, with D perhaps TRBD2 (5 bases). Germline V CDR1 and CDR2: LNHDA, SQIVND (reference sequence). CDR3 size: 12 residues. The V and J ends lost 6 bases and 10 bases respectively, with 14 bases between them.

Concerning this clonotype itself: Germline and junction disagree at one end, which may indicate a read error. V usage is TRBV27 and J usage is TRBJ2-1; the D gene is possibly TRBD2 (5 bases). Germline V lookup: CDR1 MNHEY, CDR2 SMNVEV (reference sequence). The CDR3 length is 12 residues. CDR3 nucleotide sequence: TGTGCCACCAGTCGCGGGCCCAATGAGCAGTTCTTC. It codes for CATSRGPNEQFF.

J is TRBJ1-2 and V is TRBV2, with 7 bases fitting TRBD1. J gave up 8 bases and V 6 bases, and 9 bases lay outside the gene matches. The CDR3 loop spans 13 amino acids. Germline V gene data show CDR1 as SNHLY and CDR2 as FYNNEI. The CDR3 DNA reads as TGTGCCAGCAGAGAGACAGGGAGAGAGGGCTACACCTTC. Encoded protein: CASRETGREGYTF.

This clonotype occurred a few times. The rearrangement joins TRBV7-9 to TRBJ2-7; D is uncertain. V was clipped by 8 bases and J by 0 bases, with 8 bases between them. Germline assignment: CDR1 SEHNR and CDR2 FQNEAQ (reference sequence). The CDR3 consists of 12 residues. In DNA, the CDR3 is TGTGCCAGCTCCACATTCTCCTACGAGCAGTACTTC. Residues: CASSTFSYEQYF.

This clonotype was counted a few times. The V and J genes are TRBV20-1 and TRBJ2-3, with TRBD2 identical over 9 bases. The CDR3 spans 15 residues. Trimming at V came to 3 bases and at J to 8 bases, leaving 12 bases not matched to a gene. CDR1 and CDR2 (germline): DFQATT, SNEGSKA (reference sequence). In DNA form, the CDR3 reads TGCAGTGCTAGTGTATTAGCGGGAGCTGTAGCTACGCAGTATTTT. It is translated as CSASVLAGAVATQYF.

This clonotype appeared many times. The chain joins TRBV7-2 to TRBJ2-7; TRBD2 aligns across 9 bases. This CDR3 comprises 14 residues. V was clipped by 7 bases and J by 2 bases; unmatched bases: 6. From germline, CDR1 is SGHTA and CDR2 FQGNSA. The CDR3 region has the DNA TGTGCCAGCACCTTTAGCGGGGGAGCCTACGAGCAGTACTTC. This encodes CASTFSGGAYEQYF.

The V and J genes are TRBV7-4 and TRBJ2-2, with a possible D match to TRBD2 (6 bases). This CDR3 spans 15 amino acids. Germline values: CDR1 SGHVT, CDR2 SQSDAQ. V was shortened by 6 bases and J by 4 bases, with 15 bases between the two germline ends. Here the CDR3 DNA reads TGTGCCAGCAGTGCGGCGGGGTTAGGCACCGGGGAGCTGTTTTTT. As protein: CASSAAGLGTGELFF.

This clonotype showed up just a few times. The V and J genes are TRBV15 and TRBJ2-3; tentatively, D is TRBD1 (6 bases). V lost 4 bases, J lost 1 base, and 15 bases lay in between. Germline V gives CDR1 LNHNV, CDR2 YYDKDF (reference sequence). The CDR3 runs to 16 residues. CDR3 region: CATSTTGSLGTDTQYF. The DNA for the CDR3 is TGTGCCACCAGCACTACAGGGTCCCTAGGCACAGATACGCAGTATTTT.

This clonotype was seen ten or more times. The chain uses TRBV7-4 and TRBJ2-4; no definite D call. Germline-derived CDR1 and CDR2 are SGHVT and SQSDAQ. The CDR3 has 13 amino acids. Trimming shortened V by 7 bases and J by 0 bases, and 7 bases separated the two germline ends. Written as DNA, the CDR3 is TGTGCCAGCACCACCACAGCCAAAAACATTCAGTACTTC. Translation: CASTTTAKNIQYF.

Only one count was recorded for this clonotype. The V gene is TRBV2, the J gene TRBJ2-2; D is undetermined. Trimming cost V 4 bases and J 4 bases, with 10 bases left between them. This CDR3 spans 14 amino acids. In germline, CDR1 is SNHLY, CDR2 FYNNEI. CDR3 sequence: CASSVKVLTGELFF. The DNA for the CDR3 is TGTGCCAGCAGTGTGAAGGTGCTCACCGGGGAGCTGTTTTTT.

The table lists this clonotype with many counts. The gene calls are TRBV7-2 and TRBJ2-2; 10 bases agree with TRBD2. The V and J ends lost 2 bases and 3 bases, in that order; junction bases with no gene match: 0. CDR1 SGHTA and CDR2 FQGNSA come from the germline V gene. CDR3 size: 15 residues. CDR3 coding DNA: TGTGCCAGCAGCTTACTAGCGGGAGACACCGGGGAGCTGTTTTTT. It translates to CASSLLAGDTGELFF.

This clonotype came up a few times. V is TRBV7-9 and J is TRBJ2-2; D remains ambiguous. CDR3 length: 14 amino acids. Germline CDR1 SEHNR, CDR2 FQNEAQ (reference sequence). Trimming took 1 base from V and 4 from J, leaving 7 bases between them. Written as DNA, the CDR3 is TGTGCCAGCAGCTTAGAACGGATCACCGGGGAGCTGTTTTTT. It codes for CASSLERITGELFF. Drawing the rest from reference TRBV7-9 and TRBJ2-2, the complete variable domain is DTGVSQNPRHKITKRGQNVTFRCDPISEHNRLYWYRQTLGQGPEFLTYFQNEAQLEKSRLLSDRFSAERPKGSFSTLEIQRTEQGDSAMYLCASSLERITGELFFGEGSRLTVL.

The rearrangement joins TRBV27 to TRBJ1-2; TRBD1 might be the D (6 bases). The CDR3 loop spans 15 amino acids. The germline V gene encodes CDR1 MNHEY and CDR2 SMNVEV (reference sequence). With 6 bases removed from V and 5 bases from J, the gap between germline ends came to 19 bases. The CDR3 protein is CASRLNRDGGYGYTF. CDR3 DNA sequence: TGTGCCAGCAGACTAAACAGGGATGGGGGATATGGCTACACCTTC.

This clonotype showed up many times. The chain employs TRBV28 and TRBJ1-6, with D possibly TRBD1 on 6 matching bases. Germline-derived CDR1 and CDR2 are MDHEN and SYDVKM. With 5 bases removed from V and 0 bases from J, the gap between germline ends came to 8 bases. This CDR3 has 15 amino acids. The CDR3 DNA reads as TGTGCCAGCAGTCTGGACAGCTCCTATAATTCACCCCTCCACTTT. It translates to CASSLDSSYNSPLHF.

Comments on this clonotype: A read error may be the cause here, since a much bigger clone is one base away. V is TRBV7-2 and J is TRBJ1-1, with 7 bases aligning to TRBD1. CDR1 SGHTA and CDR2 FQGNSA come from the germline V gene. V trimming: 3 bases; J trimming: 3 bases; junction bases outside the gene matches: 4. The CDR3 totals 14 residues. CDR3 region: CASSLMQGDTEAFF. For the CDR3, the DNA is TGTGCCAGCAGCTTGATGCAGGGGGACACTGAAGCTTTCTTT.